These T cell receptor beta chains were read from a single sample in a study of blood T cell repertoires in COVID-19. Profiled with immunoSEQ multiplex PCR; TCRdb holds only in-frame clones, not every one. The sample lists 130,000 or so clones; roughly 90% were seen once. Material for sequencing was peripheral blood. These receptors originate from a man in his 60s with COVID-19, enrolled during active disease. Each CDR3 is given with its conserved first and last residue.

13	TRBV13	TRBJ2-7	CASSLRESYEQYF
15	TRBV19	TRBJ1-3	CASRTTGLSGNTIYF
16	TRBV24-1	TRBJ2-1	CATSDHRDRGRNEQFF
15	TRBV18	TRBJ2-7	CASSPGGGGPYEQYF
17	TRBV19	TRBJ1-4	CASSIRGGAATNEKLFF
15	TRBV18	TRBJ2-7	CASSLGDFSSYEQYF
15	TRBV25-1	TRBJ1-2	CASKPRWRVFYGYTF
13	TRBV27	TRBJ2-7	CASSLEGSYEQYF
15	TRBV6-1	TRBJ1-2	CASSEAAGGVYGYTF
14	TRBV28	TRBJ1-1	CASTDPGTGRRAFF
15	TRBV4-1	TRBJ2-1	CASSSPGTTNNEQFF
15	TRBV4-1	TRBJ1-4	CASSQAGQENEKLFF
17	TRBV18	TRBJ2-7	CASSPGTSGGAGDEQYF
14	TRBV19	TRBJ1-2	CASLLSQGHYGYTF
15	TRBV5-6	TRBJ1-2	CASSLGRGPIYGYTF
11	TRBV12-3/TRBV12-4	TRBJ1-1	CASSFGTPKFF
15	TRBV9	TRBJ2-3	CASSPRAAGEDTQYF
13	TRBV25-1	TRBJ1-6	CASSDQWNSPLHF
18	TRBV28	TRBJ1-3	CASSPVTFSGAVGNTIYF
15	TRBV7-9	TRBJ2-5	CASSLGMDFKETQYF
17	TRBV27	TRBJ1-2	CASSLNRGRLGFKGYTF
15	TRBV7-3	TRBJ1-5	CASSLRTGGNQPQHF
13	TRBV24-1	TRBJ2-5	CATGGGGQETQYF
17	TRBV29-1	TRBJ2-3	CSVEGLAGGRGTDTQYF
17	TRBV30	TRBJ1-1	CAWSDWDRGGGTFWTFF
13	TRBV27	TRBJ1-2	CASSLNRVNGYTF
14	TRBV7-3	TRBJ1-2	CASSLDHSGRGYTF
13	TRBV12-3/TRBV12-4	TRBJ1-2	CASSQDRLYGYTF
13	TRBV6-5	TRBJ1-1	CASTMTLNTEAFF
16	TRBV6-5	TRBJ2-1	CASSYRGVSSYNEQFF
11	TRBV19	TRBJ1-2	CASMGGYSYTF
16	TRBV13	TRBJ1-4	CASSPRGGEANEKLFF
12	TRBV2	TRBJ2-7	CASRAGVFEQYF
14	TRBV6-2/TRBV6-3	TRBJ1-1	CASSYPGDFTEAFF
17	TRBV5-6	TRBJ1-2	CASSLVSGTGGGYGYTF
15	TRBV4-1	TRBJ1-4	CASSPSDVSREKLFF
13	TRBV9	TRBJ2-7	CASSERESYEQYF
12	TRBV6-5	TRBJ2-3	CASSYPTDTQYF
13	TRBV30	TRBJ1-3	CACQTGDGNTIYF
16	TRBV5-4	TRBJ1-6	CASRPAGGSYNSPLHF
13	TRBV28	TRBJ1-4	CASSRTENEKLFF
14	TRBV3-1/TRBV3-2	TRBJ2-7	CASREQSSSYEQYF
14	TRBV18	TRBJ1-2	CASSPDRINYGYTF
15	TRBV4-1	TRBJ2-2	CASSQSLWGGGELFF
14	TRBV5-1	TRBJ2-2	CASSLAVVHGELFF
11	TRBV6-5	TRBJ1-1	CASSFYTEAFF
13	TRBV7-2	TRBJ2-5	CASRSRTSETQYF
19	TRBV5-6	TRBJ2-5	CASSHNRGGSGRFQETQYF
14	TRBV7-9	TRBJ1-2	CASSSAGYNYGYTF
17	TRBV10-3	TRBJ1-6	CAISELTGGNNNSPLHF
17	TRBV7-7	TRBJ1-2	CASSLDLREKVNYGYTF
15	TRBV5-4	TRBJ1-1	CASSPGMVGNTEAFF
14	TRBV5-1	TRBJ2-3	CASRRGVTTDTQYF
14	TRBV7-2	TRBJ1-1	CASSPDRVGAEAFF